This T cell receptor (beta chain) is from a study of response to subunit inactivated influenza vaccine. Regarding the study as a whole: After each seasonal influenza vaccination, few new T cells are recruited, the authors suggested.

TCRdb called the RT-PCR reads again in MiXCR, with one record for every CDR3 protein. Among approximately 520,000 distinct CDR3 sequences, approximately 15% were seen once, and the ten largest hold about 3%. In regard to this clonotype: What it binds is not known.

The receptor's source is a man between 50 and 69 years old who received an inactivated influenza vaccine. This specimen was CD4+ T cells sorted from PBMCs, taken around 25 months after vaccination.

The CDR3: CAWSRAGTTAEAFF. Written as DNA, the CDR3 is TGTGCCTGGAGCCGCGCCGGGACAACAGCTGAAGCTTTCTTT. The chain recombines TRBV30 with TRBJ1-1, with a weak D call TRBD1 (6 bases). CDR3 length: 14 residues. V was cut by 3 bases and J by 6 bases, with 17 bases left in between. Germline V CDR1 and CDR2: GTSNPN, SVGIG (reference sequence). The variable domain in full, with the rest retrieved from reference TRBV30 and TRBJ1-1, is SQTIHQWPATLVQPVGSPLSLECTVEGTSNPNLYWYRQAAGRGLQLLFYSVGIGQISSEVPQNLSASRPQDRQFILSSKKLLLSDSGFYLCAWSRAGTTAEAFFGQGTRLTVV.